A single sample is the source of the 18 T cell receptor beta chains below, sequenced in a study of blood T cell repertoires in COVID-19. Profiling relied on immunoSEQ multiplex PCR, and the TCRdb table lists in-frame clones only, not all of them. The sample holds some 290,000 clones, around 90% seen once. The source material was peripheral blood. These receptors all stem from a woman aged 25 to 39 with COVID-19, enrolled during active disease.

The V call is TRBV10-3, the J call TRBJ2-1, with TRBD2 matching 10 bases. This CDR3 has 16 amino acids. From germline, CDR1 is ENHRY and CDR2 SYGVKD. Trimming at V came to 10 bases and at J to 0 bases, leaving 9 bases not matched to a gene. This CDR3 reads CATKQREGLSYNEQFF. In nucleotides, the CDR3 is TGTGCCACCAAACAGCGGGAGGGCCTCTCCTACAATGAGCAGTTCTTC.

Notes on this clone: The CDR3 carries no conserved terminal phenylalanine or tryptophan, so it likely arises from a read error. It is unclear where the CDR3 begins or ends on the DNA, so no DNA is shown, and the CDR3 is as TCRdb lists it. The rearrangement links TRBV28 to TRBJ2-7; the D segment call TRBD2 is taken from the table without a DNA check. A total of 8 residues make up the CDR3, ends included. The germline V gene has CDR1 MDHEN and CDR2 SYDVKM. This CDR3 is CASSSLKH.

The CDR3 coding sequence is TGTGCCAGCAGCCCAACCCCGACAGGGCGCAACATTCAGTACTTC. It codes for CASSPTPTGRNIQYF. The genes are TRBV7-9 and TRBJ2-4; 7 bases line up with TRBD1. The CDR3 is made up of 15 amino acids. Trimming cost V 5 bases and J 7 bases; bases outside gene matches: 11. Germline lookup yields CDR1 SEHNR and CDR2 FQNEAQ (reference sequence).

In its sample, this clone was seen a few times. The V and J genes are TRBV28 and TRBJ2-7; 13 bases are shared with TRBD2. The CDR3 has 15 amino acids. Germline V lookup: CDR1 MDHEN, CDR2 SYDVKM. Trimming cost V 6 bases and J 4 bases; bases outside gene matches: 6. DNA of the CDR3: TGTGCCAGCAGCGGGACTAGCGGGACCCTTTACGAGCAGTACTTC. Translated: CASSGTSGTLYEQYF.

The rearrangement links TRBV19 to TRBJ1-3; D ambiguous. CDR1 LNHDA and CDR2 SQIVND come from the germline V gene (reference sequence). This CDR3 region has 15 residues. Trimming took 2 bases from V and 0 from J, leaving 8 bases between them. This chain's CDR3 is CASSISPLSGNTIYF. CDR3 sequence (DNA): TGTGCCAGTAGTATAAGCCCACTCTCTGGAAACACCATATATTTT.

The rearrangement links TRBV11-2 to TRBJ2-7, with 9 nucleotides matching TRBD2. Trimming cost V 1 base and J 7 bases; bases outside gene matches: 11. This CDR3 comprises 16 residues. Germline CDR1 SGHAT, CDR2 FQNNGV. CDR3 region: CASSLVLAGVVSEQYF. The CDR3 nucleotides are TGTGCCAGCAGCTTAGTCTTAGCGGGAGTAGTTTCGGAGCAGTACTTC.

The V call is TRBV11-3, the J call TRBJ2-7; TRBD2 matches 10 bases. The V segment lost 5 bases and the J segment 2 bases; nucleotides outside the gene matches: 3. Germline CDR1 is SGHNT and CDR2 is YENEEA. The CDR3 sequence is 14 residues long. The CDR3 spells CASSLSGRTYEQYF. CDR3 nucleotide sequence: TGTGCCAGCAGCCTTAGCGGGAGGACCTACGAGCAGTACTTC.

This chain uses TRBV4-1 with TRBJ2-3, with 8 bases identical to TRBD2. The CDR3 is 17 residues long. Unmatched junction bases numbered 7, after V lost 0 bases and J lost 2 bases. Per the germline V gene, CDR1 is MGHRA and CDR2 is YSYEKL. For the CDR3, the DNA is TGCGCCAGCAGCCAAGATTCACTAGCGGTTATCACAGATACGCAGTATTTT. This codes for CASSQDSLAVITDTQYF.

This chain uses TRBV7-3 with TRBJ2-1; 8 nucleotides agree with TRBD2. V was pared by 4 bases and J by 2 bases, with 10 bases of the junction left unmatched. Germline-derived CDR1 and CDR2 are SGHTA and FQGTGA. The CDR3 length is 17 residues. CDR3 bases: TGTGCCAGCAGCTCGTATAGCGGGAAAGGCCCCTACAATGAGCAGTTCTTC. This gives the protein CASSSYSGKGPYNEQFF. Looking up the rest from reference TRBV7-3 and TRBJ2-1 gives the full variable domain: GAGVSQTPSNKVTEKGKYVELRCDPISGHTALYWYRQSLGQGPEFLIYFQGTGAADDSGLPNDRFFAVRPEGSVSTLKIQRTERGDSAVYLCASSSYSGKGPYNEQFFGPGTRLTVL.

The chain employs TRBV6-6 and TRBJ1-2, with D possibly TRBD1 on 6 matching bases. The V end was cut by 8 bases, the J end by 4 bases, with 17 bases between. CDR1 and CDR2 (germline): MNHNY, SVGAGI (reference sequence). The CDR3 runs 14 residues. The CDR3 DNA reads TGTGCCAGCCGGGACACAAAAACCTCCTATGGCTACACCTTC. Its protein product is CASRDTKTSYGYTF.

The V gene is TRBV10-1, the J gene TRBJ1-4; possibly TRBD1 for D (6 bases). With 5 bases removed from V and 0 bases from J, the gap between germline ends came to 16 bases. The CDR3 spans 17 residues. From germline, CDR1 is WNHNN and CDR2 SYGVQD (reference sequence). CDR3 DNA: TGCGCCAGCAGTCTAATATTACAGGGAGCAACTAATGAAAAACTGTTTTTT. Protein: CASSLILQGATNEKLFF.

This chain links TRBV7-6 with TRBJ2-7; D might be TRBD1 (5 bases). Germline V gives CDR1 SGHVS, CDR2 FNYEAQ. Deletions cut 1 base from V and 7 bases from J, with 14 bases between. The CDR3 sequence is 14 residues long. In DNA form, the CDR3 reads TGTGCCAGCAGCTTAGTTCTCCAGGGCCTGGAGCAGTACTTC. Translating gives CASSLVLQGLEQYF.

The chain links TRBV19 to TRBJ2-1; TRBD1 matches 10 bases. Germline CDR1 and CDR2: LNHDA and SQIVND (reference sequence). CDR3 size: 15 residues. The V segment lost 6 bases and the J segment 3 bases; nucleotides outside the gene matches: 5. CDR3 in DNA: TGTGCCAGTAGGAGACAGGGGGCAGGCTACAATGAGCAGTTCTTC. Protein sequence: CASRRQGAGYNEQFF. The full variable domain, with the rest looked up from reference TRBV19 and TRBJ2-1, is DGGITQSPKYLFRKEGQNVTLSCEQNLNHDAMYWYRQDPGQGLRLIYYSQIVNDFQKGDIAEGYSVSREKKESFPLTVTSAQKNPTAFYLCASRRQGAGYNEQFFGPGTRLTVL.

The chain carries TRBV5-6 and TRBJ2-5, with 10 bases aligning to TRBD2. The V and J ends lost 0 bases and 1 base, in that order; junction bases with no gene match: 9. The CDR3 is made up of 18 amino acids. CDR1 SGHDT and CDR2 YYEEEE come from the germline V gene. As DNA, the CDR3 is TGTGCCAGCAGCTTGGAACTAGCGGGAAGTCTGCCCCAAGAGACCCAGTACTTC. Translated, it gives CASSLELAGSLPQETQYF.

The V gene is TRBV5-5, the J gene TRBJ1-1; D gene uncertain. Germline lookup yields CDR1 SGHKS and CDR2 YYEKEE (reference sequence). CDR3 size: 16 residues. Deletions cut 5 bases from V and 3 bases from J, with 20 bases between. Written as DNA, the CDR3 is TGTGCCAGCAGACTAAGACTTCTGGGTGGAGACACTGAAGCTTTCTTT. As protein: CASRLRLLGGDTEAFF.

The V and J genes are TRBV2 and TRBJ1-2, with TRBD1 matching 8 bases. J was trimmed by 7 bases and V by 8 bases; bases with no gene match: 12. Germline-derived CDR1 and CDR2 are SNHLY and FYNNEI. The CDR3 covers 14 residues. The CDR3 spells CASGERTGIGGYTF. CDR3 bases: TGTGCCAGCGGGGAACGGACAGGGATCGGTGGCTACACCTTC.

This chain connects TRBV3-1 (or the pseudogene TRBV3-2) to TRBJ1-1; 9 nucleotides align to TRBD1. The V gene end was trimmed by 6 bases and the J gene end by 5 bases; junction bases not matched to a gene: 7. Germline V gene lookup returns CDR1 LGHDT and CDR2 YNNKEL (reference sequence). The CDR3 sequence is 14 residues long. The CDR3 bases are TGTGCCAGCAGGCTGACAGGGGGGAGGACTGAAGCTTTCTTT. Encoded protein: CASRLTGGRTEAFF.

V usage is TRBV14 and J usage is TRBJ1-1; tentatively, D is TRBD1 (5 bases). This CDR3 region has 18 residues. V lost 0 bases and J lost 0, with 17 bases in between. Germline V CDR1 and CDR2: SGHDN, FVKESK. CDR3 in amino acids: CASSQDLGGGAVNTEAFF. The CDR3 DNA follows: TGTGCCAGCAGCCAAGATCTGGGCGGTGGGGCTGTGAACACTGAAGCTTTCTTT.